This is a list of T cell receptor beta chains from one sample in a study of post-analysis software for immune sequencing data. A single record per CDR3 protein comes from TCRdb applying MiXCR to the PCR reads. The data contain 600,000 to 750,000 distinct CDR3 sequences, about 60% of them singletons. Sequencing was done on a sample of blood. Receptor source: a girl aged 2 to 10 with multiple sclerosis. Both conserved end residues are part of each CDR3. Fields, in order: clone size, J gene, V gene, D gene, CDR3 protein, CDR3 DNA. The D gene is left open where the match is weak. Size is stated for part of the rows, as once, few or many counts, or as a class when the clone is expanded.

few,TRBJ2-6,TRBV9,.,CASSLGATRTGANVLTF,TGTGCCAGCAGCCTTGGCGCGACTAGGACCGGGGCCAACGTCCTGACTTTC
few,TRBJ2-3,TRBV29-1,TRBD2,CSVEREGSSTDTQYF,TGCAGCGTTGAGCGGGAGGGCTCTAGCACAGATACGCAGTATTTT
.,TRBJ2-4,TRBV12-3/TRBV12-4,.,CASSPDTNKNIQYF,TGTGCCAGCAGTCCGGACACAAACAAAAACATTCAGTACTTC
.,TRBJ1-2,TRBV5-1,.,CASSLEGHDLYGYTF,TGCGCCAGCAGCTTGGAAGGACACGACCTCTATGGCTACACCTTC
.,TRBJ2-1,TRBV25-1,.,CASGWGANEQFF,TGTGCCAGCGGATGGGGGGCCAATGAGCAGTTCTTC
.,TRBJ1-6,TRBV7-9,.,CASSPRQSSSYNSPLHF,TGTGCCAGCAGCCCCCGTCAATCTAGCTCCTATAATTCACCCCTCCACTTT
.,TRBJ2-1,TRBV7-3,TRBD1,CASSSRQGPHNEQFF,TGTGCCAGCAGCTCTCGACAGGGCCCTCACAATGAGCAGTTCTTC
once,TRBJ2-7,TRBV2,TRBD1,CASKTGVYEQYF,TGTGCCAGCAAGACAGGGGTCTACGAGCAGTACTTC
few,TRBJ1-2,TRBV10-3,.,CAISEPGLGNYGYTF,TGTGCCATCAGTGAGCCCGGCCTGGGTAACTATGGCTACACCTTC
few,TRBJ2-1,TRBV7-2,.,CASSTLTVVGYNEQFF,TGTGCCAGCAGCACCCTGACAGTGGTTGGCTACAATGAGCAGTTCTTC
.,TRBJ2-7,TRBV4-2,TRBD2,CASSQDLGTSGRPYEQYF,TGTGCCAGCAGCCAAGACCTAGGGACTAGCGGGAGGCCGTACGAGCAGTACTTC
.,TRBJ1-5,TRBV20-1,TRBD1,CSARVAGGNNQPQHF,TGCAGTGCTAGAGTGGCAGGGGGCAACAATCAGCCCCAGCATTTT
.,TRBJ2-1,TRBV6-5,.,CASSLQGNRGDEQFF,TGTGCCAGCAGTTTGCAAGGGAACCGGGGCGATGAGCAGTTCTTC
.,TRBJ2-5,TRBV10-3,.,CAISGAFEGKTQYF,TGTGCCATCAGTGGAGCATTTGAGGGAAAGACCCAGTACTTC
.,TRBJ2-3,TRBV12-3/TRBV12-4,TRBD1,CASSLHRGHTDTQYF,TGTGCCAGCAGCCTCCACAGGGGCCACACAGATACGCAGTATTTT
.,TRBJ2-3,TRBV4-3,TRBD1,CASSQNPRDRYTDTQYF,TGCGCCAGCAGCCAGAACCCCCGGGACAGGTACACAGATACGCAGTATTTT
once,TRBJ1-6,TRBV24-1,.,CATSETRFSSYNSPLHF,TGTGCCACCAGTGAGACCCGGTTCAGCTCCTATAATTCACCCCTCCACTTT
.,TRBJ2-3,TRBV4-2,.,CASSQTAASGSVQYTQYF,TGTGCCAGCAGCCAGACCGCTGCCAGCGGCTCCGTTCAGTATACGCAGTATTTT
once,TRBJ2-7,TRBV5-1,.,CASSLSGIGSNEQYF,TGCGCCAGCAGCTTGTCGGGTATAGGGTCGAACGAGCAGTACTTC
once,TRBJ1-2,TRBV7-9,.,CASSFGEGADGYTF,TGTGCCAGCAGCTTTGGGGAGGGTGCCGATGGCTACACCTTC
.,TRBJ2-1,TRBV4-1,TRBD2,CASSQGGLVRHNEQFF,TGCGCCAGCAGCCAGGGGGGACTAGTTCGGCACAATGAGCAGTTCTTC
.,TRBJ2-7,TRBV27,.,CASSLLGTYEQYF,TGTGCCAGCAGTTTACTGGGAACCTACGAGCAGTACTTC
once,TRBJ2-1,TRBV2,TRBD1,CASSERRDRGQFF,TGTGCCAGCAGTGAGCGACGGGACAGGGGGCAGTTCTTC
.,TRBJ2-1,TRBV11-2,.,CASSRLTDNEQFF,TGTGCCAGCAGCCGCTTGACAGACAATGAGCAGTTCTTC
few,TRBJ2-3,TRBV7-9,.,CASSPTNTDTQYF,TGTGCCAGCAGCCCCACCAACACAGATACGCAGTATTTT
.,TRBJ2-1,TRBV3-1,TRBD2,CASSQEVLAGYHEQFF,TGTGCCAGCAGCCAAGAGGTCCTAGCGGGGTACCATGAGCAGTTCTTC
few,TRBJ2-1,TRBV7-6,.,CASSFGLVGVNEQFF,TGTGCCAGCAGCTTTGGATTAGTCGGGGTCAATGAGCAGTTCTTC
few,TRBJ2-3,TRBV9,TRBD2,CASSASGSHADTQYF,TGTGCCAGCAGCGCAAGCGGGAGCCACGCAGATACGCAGTATTTT
few,TRBJ2-1,TRBV29-1,TRBD2,CSALAAYDEQFF,TGCAGCGCACTAGCGGCGTATGATGAGCAGTTCTTC